This TCR beta chain originates from a study of beta chain features in type 1 diabetes. Sorting that relied on CD45RO/CCR7/CD25/CD127/CD95/CD27 yielded CD4+ naive, central memory, regulatory and stem cell-like memory cells. Germline lookup yields CDR1 SGHAT and CDR2 FQNNGV. Losses at the gene ends were 3 bases for V and 11 bases for J; bases not matched to a gene: 6. This CDR3 is 13 amino acids long. The study reverse transcribed the entire isolated RNA, so it sequenced expressed TCRB transcripts. Naive, central memory and regulatory T cell samples averaged roughly 3.5 million reads. The assay was immunoSEQ multiplex PCR, and TCRdb's table has in-frame clones only and misses some. The top ten hold around 1.8% of the sample, which has around 41,000 clones, 66% seen once. Study-level results: Shorter TCRB CDR3s, moderately but significantly so, marked every one of the four CD4+ subsets in Type 1 diabetes patients. PCR might show a preference for shorter templates, equally across patients and controls.

For this clone: Its cognate antigen is unknown.

The sequence was collected from a man younger than 45 with type 1 diabetes. Some clones in this sample may be carry-over from other donors' samples. The sample consisted of Tregs from blood. This rearrangement joins TRBV11-2 to TRBJ1-4; 7 bases fit TRBD1. The CDR3 coding sequence is TGTGCCAGCAGCTTTGACGGGACAGAGAAACTGTTTTTT. This gives the protein CASSFDGTEKLFF. The whole variable domain, filled in from reference TRBV11-2 and TRBJ1-4, reads EAGVAQSPRYKIIEKRQSVAFWCNPISGHATLYWYQQILGQGPKLLIQFQNNGVVDDSQLPKDRFSAERLKGVDSTLKIQPAKLEDSAVYLCASSFDGTEKLFFGSGTQLSVL.